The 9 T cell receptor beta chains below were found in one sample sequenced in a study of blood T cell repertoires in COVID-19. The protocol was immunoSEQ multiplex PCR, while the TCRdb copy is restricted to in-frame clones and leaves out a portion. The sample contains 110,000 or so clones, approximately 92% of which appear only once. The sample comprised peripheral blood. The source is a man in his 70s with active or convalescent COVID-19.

CDR3 region: CASTSFATGGIANYGYTF. The CDR3 nucleotides are TGTGCCAGCACAAGCTTTGCGACAGGGGGCATCGCTAACTATGGCTACACCTTC. V is TRBV28 and J is TRBJ1-2; 10 nucleotides match TRBD1. Germline V lookup: CDR1 MDHEN, CDR2 SYDVKM. V trimming: 7 bases; J trimming: 0 bases; junction bases outside the gene matches: 14. The CDR3 is 18 residues long.

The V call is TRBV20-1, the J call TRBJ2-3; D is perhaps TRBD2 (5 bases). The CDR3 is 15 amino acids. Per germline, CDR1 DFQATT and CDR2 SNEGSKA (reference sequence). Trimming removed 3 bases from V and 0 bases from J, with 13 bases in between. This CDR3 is CSASTSGTSTDTQYF. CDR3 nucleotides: TGCAGTGCTAGTACCAGCGGAACTAGCACAGATACGCAGTATTTT.

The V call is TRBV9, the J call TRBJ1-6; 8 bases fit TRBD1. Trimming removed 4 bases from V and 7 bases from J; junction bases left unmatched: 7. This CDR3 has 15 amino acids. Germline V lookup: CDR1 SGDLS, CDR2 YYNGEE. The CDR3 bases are TGTGCCAGCAGCCGTGGACAGGGAGTCAATTCACCCCTCCACTTT. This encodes CASSRGQGVNSPLHF.

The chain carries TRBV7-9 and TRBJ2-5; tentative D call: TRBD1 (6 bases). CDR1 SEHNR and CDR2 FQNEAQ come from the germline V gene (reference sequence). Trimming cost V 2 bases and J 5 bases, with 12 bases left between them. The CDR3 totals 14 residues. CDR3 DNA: TGTGCCAGCAGCTTAACACAGGGTGGCGAGACCCAGTACTTC. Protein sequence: CASSLTQGGETQYF.

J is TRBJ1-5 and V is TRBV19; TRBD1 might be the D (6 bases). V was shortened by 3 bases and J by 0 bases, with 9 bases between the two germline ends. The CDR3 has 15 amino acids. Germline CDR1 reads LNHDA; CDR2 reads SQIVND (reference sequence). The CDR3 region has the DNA TGTGCCAGTAGTATTGGGGGCGGTAGCAATCAGCCCCAGCATTTT. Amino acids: CASSIGGGSNQPQHF.

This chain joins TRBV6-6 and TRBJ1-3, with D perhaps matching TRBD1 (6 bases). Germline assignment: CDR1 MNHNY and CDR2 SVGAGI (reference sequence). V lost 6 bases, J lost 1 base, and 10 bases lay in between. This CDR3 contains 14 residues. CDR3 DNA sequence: TGTGCCAGCAGCCTCAGGGGATCTGGAAACACCATATATTTT. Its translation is CASSLRGSGNTIYF.

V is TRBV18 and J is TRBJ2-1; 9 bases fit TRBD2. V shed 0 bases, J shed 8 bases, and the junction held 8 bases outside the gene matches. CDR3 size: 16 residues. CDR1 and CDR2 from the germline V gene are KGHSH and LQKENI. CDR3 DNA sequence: TGTGCCAGCTCACCACCTGCTAGCGGGGTATGGGATGAGCAGTTCTTC. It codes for CASSPPASGVWDEQFF.

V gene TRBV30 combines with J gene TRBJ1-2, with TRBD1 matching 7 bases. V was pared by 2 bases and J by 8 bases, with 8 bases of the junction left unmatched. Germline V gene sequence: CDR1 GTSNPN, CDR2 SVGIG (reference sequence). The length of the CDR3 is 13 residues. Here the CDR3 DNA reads TGTGCCTGGAGTTCCCAGGGGGTGGGGGGCTACACCTTC. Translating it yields CAWSSQGVGGYTF.

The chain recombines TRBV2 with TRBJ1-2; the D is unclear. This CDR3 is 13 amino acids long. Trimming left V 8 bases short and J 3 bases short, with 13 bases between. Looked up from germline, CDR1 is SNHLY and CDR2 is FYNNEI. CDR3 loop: CASAPQFDYGYTF. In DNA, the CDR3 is TGTGCCAGCGCCCCCCAGTTCGACTATGGCTACACCTTC. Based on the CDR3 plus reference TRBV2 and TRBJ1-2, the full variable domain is EPEVTQTPSHQVTQMGQEVILRCVPISNHLYFYWYRQILGQKVEFLVSFYNNEISEKSEIFDDQFSVERPDGSNFTLKIRSTKLEDSAMYFCASAPQFDYGYTFGSGTRLTVV.